The clone carrying this T cell receptor beta chain has just a few counts. What it binds is unknown. cDNA libraries for TCR alpha and TCR beta, carrying sample barcodes and UMIs, came from 5'RACE with constant-segment primers. TCRdb reanalysed the 5' RACE reads using MiXCR and keeps one entry per CDR3 protein. This sample has around 200,000 distinct CDR3 sequences, with 10% found just once. This record belongs to a study of T-cell memory formation after mild COVID-19. Study-wide results and limits: Specificity for SARS-CoV-2 was not confirmed among the second-wave clones peaking on day 37. Later expanders leaned CD4+, whereas clones that contracted between day 15 and 85 were balanced CD4/CD8.

CDR3 length: 15 amino acids. V was pared by 3 bases and J by 5 bases, with 17 bases between. Sequenced sample: PBMCs or a T cell subset sorted from them (not recorded which). The chain couples TRBV12-3 or TRBV12-4 to TRBJ2-7; tentatively, D is TRBD1 (5 bases). The origin of this receptor is a young man who had mild COVID-19 (a few samples of this study predate the infection). Cell type and time point are not known. The CDR3 loop is CASSFGWQGKHEQYF. The CDR3 DNA is TGTGCCAGCAGTTTCGGTTGGCAGGGAAAGCACGAGCAGTACTTC.